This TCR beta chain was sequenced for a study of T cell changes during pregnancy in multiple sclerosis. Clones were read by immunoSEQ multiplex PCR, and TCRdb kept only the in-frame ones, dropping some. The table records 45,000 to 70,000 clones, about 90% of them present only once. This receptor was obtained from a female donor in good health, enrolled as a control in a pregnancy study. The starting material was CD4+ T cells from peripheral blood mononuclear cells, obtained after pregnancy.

As DNA, the CDR3 is TGTGCCAGCAGCTTAGCGCTAGGGGCCGGCTACACCTTC. It specifies CASSLALGAGYTF. The chain couples TRBV7-2 to TRBJ1-2, with TRBD1 as a possible D gene (5 bases). V lost 0 bases to trimming and J lost 8 bases, with 10 bases between them. Germline V gene sequence: CDR1 SGHTA, CDR2 FQGNSA. The CDR3 loop spans 13 amino acids.